Listed here is a single T cell receptor beta chain. What it recognizes is unknown. As to treatment: around 19 received Ad26.COV2.S at low or high dose, single or two shots; 5 received placebo; per-sample allocation not given. Collection of the samples took place on day 63 after the first injection of vaccine or placebo. Based in Boston, the donor was an adult of 18-55 years. Germline loops: CDR1 MNHNY, CDR2 SVGAGI (reference sequence). V was clipped by 6 bases and J by 4 bases; unmatched bases: 5. This CDR3 has 14 amino acids. The source of the sample is a study of Ad26.COV2.S vaccination and SARS-CoV-2 variants. Study-level background: Trial arm assignment for the donor was COV1001 Ad26.COV2.S. Into the muscle, Ad26.COV2.S was dosed once or twice, 56 days apart. Study outcomes and limitations: Marked by substantial breadth, spike-specific CD8+ and CD4+ T cell responses were reportedly seen after vaccination.

Sequencing was performed with immunoSEQ multiplex PCR; in TCRdb, only in-frame clones are kept and a portion is missing. The sample lists just under 250,000 clones, approximately 87% occurring once. The sequence came from a person aged 18-65 years who received the Ad26.COV2.S COVID-19 vaccine or a placebo. The chain carries TRBV6-6 and TRBJ2-7; 11 nucleotides match TRBD1. The sample was peripheral blood, taken in a trial of Ad26.COV2.S vaccine versus placebo. The CDR3 protein is CASSKGQGVYEQYF. The CDR3 DNA sequence: TGTGCCAGCAGCAAGGGACAGGGGGTGTACGAGCAGTACTTC.